The T cell receptor (beta chain) described here comes from a study of blood T cell repertoires in COVID-19. Repertoires were generated with immunoSEQ multiplex PCR, while TCRdb's copy carries only in-frame clones and drops some. The sample contains some 120,000 clones, 81% of which appear only once. The CDR3 runs 15 residues. The germline V gene has CDR1 SGHTA and CDR2 FQGNSA. V dropped 4 bases and J dropped 0; count of bases not matched to a gene: 5. This chain uses TRBV7-2 with TRBJ2-5; 7 bases line up with TRBD1. The sample consisted of peripheral blood. This sequence originates from a man aged 25-45 years with COVID-19, enrolled during active disease. The CDR3 is CASSYRTGYQETQYF. The CDR3 DNA sequence: TGTGCCAGCAGCTACCGGACAGGCTACCAAGAGACCCAGTACTTC.